This T cell receptor beta chain comes out of a study of cytomegalovirus exposure and HLA in healthy donors. The PCR contained 60 Vbeta and 13 Jbeta primers. Sequencing was performed with immunoSEQ multiplex PCR; in TCRdb, only in-frame clones are kept and a portion is missing. The data show approximately 180,000 clones, roughly 12% seen once. Though nominally healthy at sampling, donors likely had unrecorded immune exposures. V was cut by 4 bases and J by 7 bases, with 17 bases left in between. The CDR3 is made up of 14 amino acids. Germline V CDR1 and CDR2: MNHEY, SVGAGI. This clone was counted only a few times. Its antigen is as yet unknown. General observations from the study: An analysis that came later showed most CMV-associated TCR beta chains appearing HLA-restricted. A later analysis revealed that TCR association rates differed between HLA loci, peaking at DRB1 and bottoming out at HLA-C. Reports credit the classifier with highly specific, highly sensitive diagnosis of cytomegalovirus status.

The receptor's source is a man aged 50 to 59 in good health and CMV-seropositive. This rearrangement joins TRBV6-5 to TRBJ2-7; the D gene is possibly TRBD2 (6 bases). Sequencing was carried out using PBMCs. The CDR3 loop reads CASSSIGGALEQYF. CDR3 coding DNA: TGTGCCAGCAGTTCCATCGGCGGGGCTCTTGAGCAGTACTTC.